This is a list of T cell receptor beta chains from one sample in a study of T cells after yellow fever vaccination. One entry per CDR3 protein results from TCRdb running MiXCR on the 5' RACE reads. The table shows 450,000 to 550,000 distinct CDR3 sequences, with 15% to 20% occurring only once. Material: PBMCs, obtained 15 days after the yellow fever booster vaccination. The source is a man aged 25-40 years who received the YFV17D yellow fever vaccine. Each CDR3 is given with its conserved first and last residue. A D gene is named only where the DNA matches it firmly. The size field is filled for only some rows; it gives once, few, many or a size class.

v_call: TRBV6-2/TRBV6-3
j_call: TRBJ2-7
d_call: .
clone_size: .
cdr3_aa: CASSLGILYEQYF
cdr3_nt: TGTGCCAGCAGTCTGGGGATTCTCTACGAGCAGTACTTC

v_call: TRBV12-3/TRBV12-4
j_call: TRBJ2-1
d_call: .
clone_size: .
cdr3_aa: CASRLGALNEQFF
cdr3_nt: TGTGCCAGCCGCCTGGGAGCCCTCAATGAGCAGTTCTTC

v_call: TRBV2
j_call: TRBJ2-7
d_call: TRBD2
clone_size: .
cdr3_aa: CASSGRGAAAGAPYVQYF
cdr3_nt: TGTGCCAGCAGTGGTAGAGGGGCGGCAGCGGGAGCACCCTACGTGCAGTACTTC

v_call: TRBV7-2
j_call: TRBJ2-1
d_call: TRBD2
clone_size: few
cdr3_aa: CASRRGGPENEQFF
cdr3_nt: TGTGCCAGCAGGCGGGGGGGCCCGGAGAATGAGCAGTTCTTC

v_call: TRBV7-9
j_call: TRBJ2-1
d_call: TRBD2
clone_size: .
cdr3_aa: CASSLDPSGGQFF
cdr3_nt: TGTGCCAGCAGCTTAGACCCTAGCGGGGGACAGTTCTTC

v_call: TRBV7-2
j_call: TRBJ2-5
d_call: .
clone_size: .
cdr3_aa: CASSLTPGLRRGEAQYF
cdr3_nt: TGTGCCAGCAGCCTTACTCCCGGGCTCCGAAGGGGAGAGGCCCAGTACTTC

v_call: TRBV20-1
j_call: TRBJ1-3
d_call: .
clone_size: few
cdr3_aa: CSARAGSFSGNTIYF
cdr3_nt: TGCAGTGCTAGAGCGGGGTCCTTCTCTGGAAACACCATATATTTT

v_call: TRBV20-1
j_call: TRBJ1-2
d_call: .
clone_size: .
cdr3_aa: CSAPPAFGGYTF
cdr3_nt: TGCAGTGCTCCCCCGGCTTTCGGGGGCTACACCTTC

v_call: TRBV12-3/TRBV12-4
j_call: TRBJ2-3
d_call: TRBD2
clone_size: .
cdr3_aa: CASSRGSGSTDTQYF
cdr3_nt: TGTGCCAGCAGTCGAGGTAGCGGGAGCACAGATACGCAGTATTTT

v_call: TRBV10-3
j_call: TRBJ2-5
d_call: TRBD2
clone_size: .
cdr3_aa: CAIKRREGLGETQYF
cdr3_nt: TGTGCCATCAAGCGGCGGGAGGGCCTCGGAGAGACCCAGTACTTC

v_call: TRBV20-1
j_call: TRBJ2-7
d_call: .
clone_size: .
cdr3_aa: CSARGPTYEQYF
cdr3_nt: TGCAGTGCTAGGGGACCTACCTACGAGCAGTACTTC

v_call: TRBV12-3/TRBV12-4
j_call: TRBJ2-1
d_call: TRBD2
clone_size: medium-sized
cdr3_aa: CASSLELAGLGDLYNEQFF
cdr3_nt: TGTGCCAGCAGTTTAGAACTAGCGGGCTTGGGGGACCTTTACAATGAGCAGTTCTTC

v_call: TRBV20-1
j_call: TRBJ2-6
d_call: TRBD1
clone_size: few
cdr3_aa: CSASRDSTNSGANVLTF
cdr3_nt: TGCAGTGCTAGCCGGGACAGCACTAACTCTGGGGCCAACGTCCTGACTTTC

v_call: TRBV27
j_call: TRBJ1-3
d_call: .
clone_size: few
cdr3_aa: CASSPTGFVGNTIYF
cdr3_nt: TGTGCCAGCAGTCCGACAGGTTTTGTTGGAAACACCATATATTTT

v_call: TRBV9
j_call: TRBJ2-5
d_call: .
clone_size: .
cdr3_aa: CARRDTPSHHNETQYF
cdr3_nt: TGTGCCAGACGGGATACACCCAGCCACCACAATGAGACCCAGTACTTC

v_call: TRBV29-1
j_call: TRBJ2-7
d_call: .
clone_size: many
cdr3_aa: CSVAGVTYEQYF
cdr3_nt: TGCAGCGTTGCAGGTGTGACCTACGAGCAGTACTTC

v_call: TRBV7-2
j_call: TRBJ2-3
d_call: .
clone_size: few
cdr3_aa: CASSLIGPGSTDTQYF
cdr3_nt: TGTGCCAGCAGCTTAATAGGGCCAGGAAGCACAGATACGCAGTATTTT

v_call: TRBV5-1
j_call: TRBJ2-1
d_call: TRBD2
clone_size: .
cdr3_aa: CASSLFLTSGLSYNEQFF
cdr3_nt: TGCGCCAGCAGCTTGTTTTTGACTAGCGGGCTCTCCTACAATGAGCAGTTCTTC

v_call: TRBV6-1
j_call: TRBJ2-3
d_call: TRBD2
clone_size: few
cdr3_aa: CASSRRGLAGVSDTQYF
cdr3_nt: TGTGCCAGCAGTAGAAGAGGATTAGCGGGTGTGTCAGATACGCAGTATTTT

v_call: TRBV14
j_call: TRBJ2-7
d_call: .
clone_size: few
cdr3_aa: CASSQDTRGYEQYF
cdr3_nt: TGTGCCAGCAGCCAAGACACCCGAGGGTACGAGCAGTACTTC

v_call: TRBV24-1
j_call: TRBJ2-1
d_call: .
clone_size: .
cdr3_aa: CATSDNLCAGQKNEQFF
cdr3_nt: TGTGCCACCAGTGATAACCTTTGTGCGGGACAGAAGAATGAGCAGTTCTTC

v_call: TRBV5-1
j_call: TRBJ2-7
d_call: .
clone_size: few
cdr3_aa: CASSRGGKGQPSYEQYF
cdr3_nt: TGCGCCAGCAGCCGCGGGGGGAAGGGACAGCCCTCCTACGAGCAGTACTTC

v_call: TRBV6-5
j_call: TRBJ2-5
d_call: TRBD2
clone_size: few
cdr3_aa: CASSYYPGGAETQYF
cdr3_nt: TGTGCCAGCAGTTACTACCCCGGGGGGGCAGAGACCCAGTACTTC

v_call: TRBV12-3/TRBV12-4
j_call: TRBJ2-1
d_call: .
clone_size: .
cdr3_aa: CASRRRSEANEQFF
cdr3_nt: TGTGCCAGCAGGCGTAGGTCCGAGGCCAATGAGCAGTTCTTC

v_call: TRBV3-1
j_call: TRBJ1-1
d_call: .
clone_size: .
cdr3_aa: CASSQDLGGRAFF
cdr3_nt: TGTGCCAGCAGCCAAGATCTTGGGGGGCGGGCTTTCTTT

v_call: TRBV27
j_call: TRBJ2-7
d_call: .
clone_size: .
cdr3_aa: CATRYTGVALGKSSYEQYF
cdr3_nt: TGTGCCACCCGGTATACGGGAGTCGCCCTTGGCAAGAGCTCCTACGAGCAGTACTTC

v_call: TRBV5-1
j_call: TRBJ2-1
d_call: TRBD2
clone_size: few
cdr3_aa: CASSFSGGGDEQFF
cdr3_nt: TGCGCCAGCAGCTTTAGCGGGGGAGGGGATGAGCAGTTCTTC

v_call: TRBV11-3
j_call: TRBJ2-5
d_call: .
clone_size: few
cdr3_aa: CASSPRGMGTQYF
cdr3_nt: TGTGCCAGCAGCCCTAGGGGAATGGGGACCCAGTACTTC

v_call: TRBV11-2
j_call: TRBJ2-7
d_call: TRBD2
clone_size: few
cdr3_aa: CASSERLADEQYF
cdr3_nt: TGTGCCAGCAGCGAAAGACTAGCCGACGAGCAGTACTTC

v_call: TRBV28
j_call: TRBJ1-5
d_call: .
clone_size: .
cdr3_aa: CASIGMYQPQHF
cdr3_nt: TGTGCCAGCATAGGGATGTACCAGCCCCAGCATTTT

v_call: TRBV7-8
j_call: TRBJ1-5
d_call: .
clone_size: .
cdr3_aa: CASHLSWGVGSNQPQHF
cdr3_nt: TGTGCCAGCCACTTGTCGTGGGGGGTAGGGAGCAATCAGCCCCAGCATTTT

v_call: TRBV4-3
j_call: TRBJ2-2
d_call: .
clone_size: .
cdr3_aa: CASSQVWTEPYTGELFF
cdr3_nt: TGCGCCAGCAGCCAAGTTTGGACGGAGCCCTACACCGGGGAGCTGTTTTTT

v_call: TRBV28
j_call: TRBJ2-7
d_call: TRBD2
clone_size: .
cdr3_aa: CASRTLGAGPFYEQYF
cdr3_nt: TGTGCCAGCAGAACGTTGGGAGCGGGGCCTTTCTACGAGCAGTACTTC

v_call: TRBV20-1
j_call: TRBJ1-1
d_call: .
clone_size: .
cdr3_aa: CSARGGSGAFF
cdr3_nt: TGCAGTGCTAGAGGGGGAAGCGGCGCTTTCTTT

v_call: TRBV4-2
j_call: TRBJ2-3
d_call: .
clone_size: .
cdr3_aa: CASSQDPVRGTDTQYF
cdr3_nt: TGTGCCAGCAGCCAAGACCCAGTGAGGGGCACAGATACGCAGTATTTT

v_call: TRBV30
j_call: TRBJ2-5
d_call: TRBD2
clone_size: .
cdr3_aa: CAWTGLAGVLETQYF
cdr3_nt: TGTGCCTGGACGGGACTAGCGGGAGTGTTAGAGACCCAGTACTTC

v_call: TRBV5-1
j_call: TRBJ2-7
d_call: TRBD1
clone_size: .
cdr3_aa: CASSTGQGVVEQYF
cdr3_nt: TGCGCCAGCAGCACGGGACAGGGGGTAGTTGAGCAGTACTTC

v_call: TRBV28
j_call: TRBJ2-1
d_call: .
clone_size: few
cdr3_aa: CASRGGGAGAYNEQFF
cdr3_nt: TGTGCCAGCAGAGGAGGGGGCGCAGGGGCCTACAATGAGCAGTTCTTC

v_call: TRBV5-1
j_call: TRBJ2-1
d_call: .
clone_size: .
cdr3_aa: CASSSGTNEQFF
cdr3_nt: TGCGCCAGCAGCTCCGGGACCAATGAGCAGTTCTTC

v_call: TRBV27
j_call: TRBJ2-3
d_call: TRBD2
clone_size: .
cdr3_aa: CASRRRLAGITDTQYF
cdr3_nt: TGTGCCAGCAGGCGGCGACTAGCGGGTATCACAGATACGCAGTATTTT

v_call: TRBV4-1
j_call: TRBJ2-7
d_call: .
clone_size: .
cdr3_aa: CASSREGVREQYF
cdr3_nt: TGCGCCAGCAGCCGCGAGGGAGTGCGTGAGCAGTACTTC

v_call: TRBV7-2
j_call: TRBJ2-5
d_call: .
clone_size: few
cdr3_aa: CASSLGITGQQETQYF
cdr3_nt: TGTGCCAGCAGCTTAGGGATCACAGGGCAACAAGAGACCCAGTACTTC